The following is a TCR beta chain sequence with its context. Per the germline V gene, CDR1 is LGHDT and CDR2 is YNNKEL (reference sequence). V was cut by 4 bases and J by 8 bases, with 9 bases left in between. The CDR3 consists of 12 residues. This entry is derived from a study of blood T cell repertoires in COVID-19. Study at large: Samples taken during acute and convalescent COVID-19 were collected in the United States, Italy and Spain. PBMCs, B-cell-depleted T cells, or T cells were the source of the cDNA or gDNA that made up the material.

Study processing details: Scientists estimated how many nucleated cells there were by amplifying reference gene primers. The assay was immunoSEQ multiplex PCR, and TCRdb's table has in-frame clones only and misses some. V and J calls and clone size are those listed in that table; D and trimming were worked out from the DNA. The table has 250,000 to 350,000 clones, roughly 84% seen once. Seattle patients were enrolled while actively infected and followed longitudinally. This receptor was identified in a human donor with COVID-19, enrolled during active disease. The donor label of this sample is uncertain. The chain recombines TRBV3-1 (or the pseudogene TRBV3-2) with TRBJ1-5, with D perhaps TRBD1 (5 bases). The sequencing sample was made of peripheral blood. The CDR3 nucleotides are TGTGCCAGCAGCCGCACAGGAAAGCCCCAGCATTTT. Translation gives CASSRTGKPQHF.